Following are 5 T cell receptor beta chains from one sample sequenced in a study of cytomegalovirus exposure and HLA in healthy donors (dated by TCRdb to 2015 to 2018). Library preparation was by the immunoSEQ multiplex PCR assay. A mixture of 60 forward primers for TCR Vbeta segments and 13 reverse primers for TCR Jbeta segments was used in the multiplex PCR. The table comes from immuneACCESS by way of TCRdb, which keeps in-frame sequences with V and J called. Part of the clones is missing from these tables; in studies checked, under half for an unresolved V gene and the rest for unknown reasons. This sample has roughly 130,000 clones in its table, and about 85% of those were observed once. The ten most abundant clones make up over 1.5% of the sample. The sample taken for sequencing was PBMCs. Source of these receptors: a boy younger than 18 in good health and CMV-seronegative.

This chain connects TRBV7-3 to TRBJ2-5; TRBD1 matches at 7 bases. This CDR3 region has 13 residues. The V gene end was trimmed by 4 bases and the J gene end by 3 bases; junction bases not matched to a gene: 2. Germline loops: CDR1 SGHTA, CDR2 FQGTGA. CDR3 bases: TGTGCCAGCAGCTCAGGGACAGAAGAGACCCAGTACTTC. Protein: CASSSGTEETQYF.

This chain connects TRBV2 to TRBJ2-5, with TRBD2 as a possible D gene (6 bases). The germline CDR1 and CDR2 sequences are SNHLY and FYNNEI. This CDR3 region has 12 residues. The V gene lost 10 bases and the J gene lost 5 bases, with 14 bases spanning the gap. In nucleotides, the CDR3 is TGTGCCACTTTAGGAGGGTGGGAGACCCAGTACTTC. This encodes CATLGGWETQYF. The full variable domain, rest sourced from reference TRBV2 and TRBJ2-5, is EPEVTQTPSHQVTQMGQEVILRCVPISNHLYFYWYRQILGQKVEFLVSFYNNEISEKSEIFDDQFSVERPDGSNFTLKIRSTKLEDSAMYFCATLGGWETQYFGPGTRLLVL.

The rearrangement uses TRBV27 and TRBJ2-7; D possibly corresponds to TRBD1 (5 bases). The germline gives CDR1 MNHEY, CDR2 SMNVEV (reference sequence). The CDR3 has 12 residues. V was shortened by 5 bases and J by 2 bases, with 7 bases between the two germline ends. The CDR3 region is CASSDSTYEQYF. As DNA, the CDR3 is TGTGCCAGCAGTGACAGCACCTACGAGCAGTACTTC.

The V call is TRBV9, the J call TRBJ2-7; 7 bases are shared with TRBD2. Germline-derived CDR1 and CDR2 are SGDLS and YYNGEE. CDR3 size: 16 residues. V was clipped by 2 bases and J by 2 bases; unmatched bases: 10. The CDR3 protein is CASSVDWASGPYEQYF. The CDR3 DNA reads as TGTGCCAGCAGCGTCGACTGGGCTAGCGGCCCCTACGAGCAGTACTTC.

This clone occurred once. V and J are TRBV27 and TRBJ2-2, with 13 bases matching TRBD2. The CDR3 loop spans 21 amino acids. The ends lost 0 bases at V and 2 bases at J; junction bases unmatched: 12. Germline V lookup: CDR1 MNHEY, CDR2 SMNVEV (reference sequence). CDR3 sequence (DNA): TGTGCCAGCAGTTTATCGCTTCTCCGACTAGCGGGAGGAATAAACACCGGGGAGCTGTTTTTT. Its protein product is CASSLSLLRLAGGINTGELFF.